These 31 T cell receptor beta chains originate from one sample sequenced in a study of blood T cells in healthy people across ages. A sample-barcoded 5' primer and a J-beta primer mix were used in a second PCR of roughly 6 to 11 cycles. TCRdb processed the 5' RACE reads anew with MiXCR; each CDR3 protein has one entry. Here the sample spans hundreds of thousands of distinct CDR3 sequences, around 36% being singletons. Sequenced sample: blood. These TCRs come from a man aged 18 to 30 in good health.

This rearrangement joins TRBV12-3 or TRBV12-4 to TRBJ1-3, with D unresolved. This CDR3 region has 15 residues. Between the trimmed V and J ends, which lost 3 bases and 0 bases, there was a span of 9 bases. CDR3 sequence reads: CASSFDGDSGNTIYF. The CDR3 DNA reads as TGTGCCAGCAGTTTTGACGGGGACTCTGGAAACACCATATATTTT.

The V and J genes are TRBV5-6 and TRBJ2-1; TRBD2 agrees at 7 bases. The J call is doubtful: the DNA matches TRBJ2-7 better. CDR1 SGHDT and CDR2 YYEEEE come from the germline V gene. This CDR3 has 16 amino acids. CDR3 sequence reads: CASSLRLAASYNEQYF. Here the CDR3 DNA reads TGTGCCAGCAGCTTGCGGCTAGCGGCCTCCTACAATGAGCAGTACTTC.

This clonotype appeared many times. The chain recombines TRBV20-1 with TRBJ2-1, with 8 bases fitting TRBD2. V dropped 3 bases and J dropped 5; count of bases not matched to a gene: 9. This CDR3 is 15 amino acids long. Germline loops: CDR1 DFQATT, CDR2 SNEGSKA (reference sequence). CDR3 residues: CSASTPGGLNNEQFF. For the CDR3, the DNA is TGCAGTGCTAGCACCCCGGGGGGGTTAAACAATGAGCAGTTCTTC.

Only a few counts were recorded for this clonotype. This rearrangement joins TRBV3-1 to TRBJ1-4, with TRBD1 matching over 8 bases. Germline CDR1 and CDR2: LGHDT and YNNKEL (reference sequence). V dropped 5 bases and J dropped 3; count of bases not matched to a gene: 2. This CDR3 contains 14 residues. CDR3: CASSTGGSNEKLFF. CDR3 bases: TGTGCCAGCAGCACAGGGGGGTCTAATGAAAAACTGTTTTTT.

This rearrangement joins TRBV4-1 to TRBJ1-2, with 9 nucleotides matching TRBD1. V trimming: 3 bases; J trimming: 4 bases; junction bases outside the gene matches: 6. The CDR3 has 15 residues. Germline V CDR1 and CDR2: MGHRA, YSYEKL. The CDR3 nucleotides are TGCGCCAGCAGCCACGCCGGGACAGGGATCTATGGCTACACCTTC. Amino acid sequence: CASSHAGTGIYGYTF.

The rearrangement joins TRBV4-3 to TRBJ2-3; D call uncertain. Trimming took off 0 bases at V and 0 bases at J, with 19 bases between the two ends. This CDR3 has 19 amino acids. Germline CDR1 and CDR2: LGHNA and YSLEER. The CDR3 DNA sequence: TGCGCCAGCAGCCAAGAAATTAGGCAAGGATCCTACAGCACAGATACGCAGTATTTT. It translates to CASSQEIRQGSYSTDTQYF.

This clonotype has ten or more counts. The chain is built from TRBV20-1 and TRBJ1-6; D might be TRBD1 (6 bases). The CDR3 sequence is 14 residues long. In germline, CDR1 is DFQATT, CDR2 SNEGSKA (reference sequence). V gave up 1 base and J gave up 4 bases, with 8 bases separating them. CDR3 region: CSARVGQYNSPLHF. DNA for the CDR3: TGCAGTGCTAGAGTTGGACAGTATAATTCACCCCTCCACTTT.

This clonotype was seen only a few times. The rearrangement joins TRBV20-1 to TRBJ2-5, with 12 bases identical to TRBD2. Germline lookup yields CDR1 DFQATT and CDR2 SNEGSKA (reference sequence). V gave up 3 bases and J gave up 5 bases; unmatched junction bases: 16. The CDR3 is 18 residues long. CDR3 coding DNA: TGCAGTGCTAGTGAGGTTAAAGCCCTCGGACTAGCGGGGGAGACCCAGTACTTC. Its protein is CSASEVKALGLAGETQYF.

V gene TRBV5-1 combines with J gene TRBJ2-5, with D possibly being TRBD1 (6 bases). The V and J ends lost 0 bases and 0 bases respectively, with 9 bases between them. Germline values: CDR1 SGHRS, CDR2 YFSETQ. The CDR3 consists of 15 residues. The CDR3 DNA follows: TGCGCCAGCAGCTTGGGCTGGACAGACCAAGAGACCCAGTACTTC. It is translated as CASSLGWTDQETQYF.

This clonotype appeared a few times. The chain carries TRBV12-3 or TRBV12-4 and TRBJ2-5; D is ambiguous. This CDR3 spans 18 amino acids. Trimming took off 5 bases at V and 1 base at J, with 23 bases between the two ends. The CDR3: CASSPNPHHDTVQETQYF. CDR3 nucleotide sequence: TGTGCCAGCAGTCCTAATCCCCACCACGACACCGTCCAAGAGACCCAGTACTTC.

Turning to this clonotype: Just one base apart from a much larger clone, this may be a read error. The rearrangement links TRBV3-1 to TRBJ1-2; no clear D gene. The CDR3 is 15 residues long. Trimming took off 6 bases at V and 3 bases at J, with 17 bases between the two ends. The germline V gene has CDR1 LGHDT and CDR2 YNNKEL (reference sequence). The CDR3 protein is CASRRTIGRHYGYTF. The CDR3 DNA sequence: TGTGCCAGCAGACGAACGATCGGACGGCACTATGGCTACACCTTC.

This clonotype occurred once. A much larger clonotype is one base distant, so this may be a read error. The chain couples TRBV11-2 to TRBJ1-5, with no clear D. CDR3 length: 15 residues. Trimming cost V 3 bases and J 3 bases, with 12 bases left between them. The germline V gene has CDR1 SGHAT and CDR2 FQNNGV. For the CDR3, the DNA is TGTGCCAGCAGCTTTGACGGCGCCTACAATCAGCCCCAGCATTTT. It codes for CASSFDGAYNQPQHF.

The chain links TRBV3-1 to TRBJ2-7; D gene uncertain. Germline loops: CDR1 LGHDT, CDR2 YNNKEL (reference sequence). The length of the CDR3 is 14 residues. Trimming removed 0 bases from V and 0 bases from J, with 6 bases in between. The CDR3 nucleotides read TGTGCCAGCAGCCAAGATCGAACCTCCTACGAGCAGTACTTC. Its translation is CASSQDRTSYEQYF.

This clonotype turned up a few times. This chain joins TRBV10-3 and TRBJ1-5; 7 bases are shared with TRBD1. Germline V gene sequence: CDR1 ENHRY, CDR2 SYGVKD. This CDR3 has 16 residues. The trim removed 0 bases at V and 4 bases at J, leaving 6 bases unmatched. CDR3 nucleotides: TGTGCCATCAGTGAGTCAGGGCAGGGGGGGAATCAGCCCCAGCATTTT. Translated: CAISESGQGGNQPQHF.

This clonotype was picked up a small number of times. The chain carries TRBV7-2 and TRBJ2-1; D call uncertain. V shed 2 bases and J shed 7 bases, with 12 bases lying between them. Per germline, CDR1 SGHTA and CDR2 FQGNSA. This CDR3 is 14 amino acids long. The CDR3 spells CASSLREVLNEQFF. CDR3 nucleotide sequence: TGTGCCAGCAGCTTAAGAGAAGTCCTAAATGAGCAGTTCTTC.

The chain links TRBV5-1 to TRBJ2-1; D is possibly TRBD1 (7 bases). The CDR3 totals 16 residues. The germline V gene encodes CDR1 SGHRS and CDR2 YFSETQ. V dropped 1 base and J dropped 0 bases, with 11 bases sitting between them. The CDR3 DNA is TGCGCCAGCAGCTTGACTCAGGGGGGCTCCTACAATGAGCAGTTCTTC. Translating it yields CASSLTQGGSYNEQFF.

This clonotype was seen at least ten times. V is TRBV3-1 and J is TRBJ2-3, with 7 bases lining up with TRBD2. V trimming: 0 bases; J trimming: 9 bases; junction bases outside the gene matches: 3. Looked up from germline, CDR1 is LGHDT and CDR2 is YNNKEL (reference sequence). The CDR3 loop spans 13 amino acids. The CDR3 here is CASSQDQAGTQYF. The CDR3 DNA reads as TGTGCCAGCAGCCAAGATCAAGCGGGAACGCAGTATTTT.

V is TRBV24-1 and J is TRBJ2-5, with D possibly TRBD2 on 6 matching bases. Germline V gene sequence: CDR1 KGHDR, CDR2 SFDVKD. The CDR3 consists of 16 residues. V gave up 4 bases and J gave up 4 bases, with 18 bases separating them. This chain's CDR3 is CATSDSGTGGGETQYF. For the CDR3, the DNA is TGTGCCACCAGTGACTCCGGGACTGGGGGAGGAGAGACCCAGTACTTC.

There are a few counts of this clonotype. The chain links TRBV3-1 to TRBJ1-1; D ambiguous. Per germline, CDR1 LGHDT and CDR2 YNNKEL (reference sequence). Trimming took 2 bases from V and 0 from J, leaving 7 bases between them. The CDR3 runs to 14 residues. DNA of the CDR3: TGTGCCAGCAGCCAAAACAGTATGAACACTGAAGCTTTCTTT. Amino acids: CASSQNSMNTEAFF.

The chain employs TRBV6-6 and TRBJ1-1; 12 bases are shared with TRBD1. The CDR3 is 17 amino acids. Germline assignment: CDR1 MNHNY and CDR2 SVGAGI (reference sequence). V lost 8 bases and J lost 4; bases outside the gene matches: 14. Here the CDR3 DNA reads TGTGCCAGCGTCCGACCGGGACAGGGGGCGTTGAGCACTGAAGCTTTCTTT. Encoded protein: CASVRPGQGALSTEAFF.

The rearrangement joins TRBV4-1 to TRBJ2-5; no clear D. Germline assignment: CDR1 MGHRA and CDR2 YSYEKL. V lost 0 bases to trimming and J lost 11 bases, with 16 bases between them. The CDR3 has 14 amino acids. DNA for the CDR3: TGCGCCAGCAGCCAAGAAAGGGTGTACAATGAGCAGTACTTC. Translating it yields CASSQERVYNEQYF.

The chain has TRBV7-9 and TRBJ1-5; no definite D call. V lost 4 bases and J lost 8, with 9 bases in between. Looked up from germline, CDR1 is SEHNR and CDR2 is FQNEAQ (reference sequence). CDR3 length equals 12 residues. CDR3 sequence reads: CASSSRFEPQHF. The CDR3 bases are TGTGCCAGCAGCTCGAGGTTTGAGCCCCAGCATTTT.

This clonotype turned up a few times. This sequence joins TRBV29-1 and TRBJ2-5; D possibly matches TRBD1 or TRBD2 (6 bases each). V shed 5 bases and J shed 5 bases, with 18 bases lying between them. Germline assignment: CDR1 SQVTM and CDR2 ANQGSEA. CDR3 length: 14 residues. This chain's CDR3 is CSVRGRPKAETQYF. For the CDR3, the DNA is TGCAGCGTTCGGGGGCGCCCCAAGGCGGAGACCCAGTACTTC.

In its sample, this clonotype was seen many times. The rearrangement uses TRBV7-2 and TRBJ1-2; D remains ambiguous. CDR1 is SGHTA and CDR2 is FQGNSA in the germline V gene. CDR3 length equals 14 residues. The V gene lost 1 base and the J gene lost 6 bases, with 12 bases spanning the gap. The CDR3 DNA reads as TGTGCCAGCAGCTTAGGGCGTCGAGTAGATGGCTACACCTTC. As protein: CASSLGRRVDGYTF.

The table lists this clonotype with a few counts. V and J are TRBV29-1 and TRBJ1-4; TRBD1 aligns across 8 bases. The CDR3 length is 13 residues. Germline V gives CDR1 SQVTM, CDR2 ANQGSEA. J was trimmed by 3 bases and V by 7 bases; bases with no gene match: 4. CDR3 bases: TGCAGCGCCCAGGGGGCGGCTAATGAAAAACTGTTTTTT. This encodes CSAQGAANEKLFF. Looking up the rest from reference TRBV29-1 and TRBJ1-4 gives the full variable domain: SAVISQKPSRDICQRGTSLTIQCQVDSQVTMMFWYRQQPGQSLTLIATANQGSEATYESGFVIDKFPISRPNLTFSTLTVSNMSPEDSSIYLCSAQGAANEKLFFGSGTQLSVL.

The V gene is TRBV4-1, the J gene TRBJ2-1, with TRBD2 matching over 14 bases. The germline V gene encodes CDR1 MGHRA and CDR2 YSYEKL. After removal of 4 bases from V and 5 bases from J, the junction contained 10 bases not matched to a gene. The CDR3 extends over 18 amino acids. The CDR3: CASSREPGLAGEDNEQFF. The CDR3 bases are TGCGCCAGCAGCCGAGAACCGGGACTAGCGGGGGAAGACAATGAGCAGTTCTTC.

CDR3 sequence (DNA): TGTGCCAGCAGTACCTATGAGCTCCACGCGGAGGCCCAGTACTTC. It codes for CASSTYELHAEAQYF. The chain carries TRBV12-3 or TRBV12-4 and TRBJ2-7, with D perhaps TRBD2 (5 bases). This CDR3 contains 15 residues. The V gene lost 5 bases and the J gene lost 10 bases, with 24 bases spanning the gap.

This chain connects TRBV5-1 to TRBJ1-1; 9 nucleotides line up with TRBD1. V lost 3 bases, J lost 1 base, and 10 bases stayed unmatched. The CDR3 has 17 residues. Germline V CDR1 and CDR2: SGHRS, YFSETQ. CDR3: CASSSRGTGSPNTEAFF. The DNA for the CDR3 is TGCGCCAGCAGCTCCCGGGGGACAGGGAGCCCGAACACTGAAGCTTTCTTT.

CDR3 nucleotide sequence: TGCGCCAGCAGTGAACGTCCGAGACCCTTAAGAGATACGCAGTATTTT. Its translation is CASSERPRPLRDTQYF. The rearrangement joins TRBV10-1 to TRBJ2-3; no definite D call. The CDR3 sequence is 16 residues long. V was pared by 3 bases and J by 5 bases, with 18 bases between. Looked up from germline, CDR1 is WNHNN and CDR2 is SYGVQD (reference sequence).

This chain connects TRBV6-1 to TRBJ1-1; D is perhaps TRBD1 (5 bases). Germline-derived CDR1 and CDR2 are MNHNS and SASEGT. This CDR3 spans 14 amino acids. Trimming stripped 9 bases from V and 5 bases from J, with 19 bases between. In DNA form, the CDR3 reads TGTGCCAGTACTGATACCAGGGAAGGAACTGAAGCTTTCTTT. The encoded protein is CASTDTREGTEAFF.

In this sample, this clonotype turned up a few times. The rearrangement links TRBV4-1 to TRBJ2-2; possibly TRBD1 for D (7 bases). Germline CDR1 reads MGHRA; CDR2 reads YSYEKL. V lost 2 bases, J lost 2 bases, and 12 bases lay in between. The CDR3 loop spans 16 amino acids. This CDR3 is CASSQSEGANTGELFF. The CDR3 DNA is TGCGCCAGCAGCCAATCGGAGGGGGCTAACACCGGGGAGCTGTTTTTT.